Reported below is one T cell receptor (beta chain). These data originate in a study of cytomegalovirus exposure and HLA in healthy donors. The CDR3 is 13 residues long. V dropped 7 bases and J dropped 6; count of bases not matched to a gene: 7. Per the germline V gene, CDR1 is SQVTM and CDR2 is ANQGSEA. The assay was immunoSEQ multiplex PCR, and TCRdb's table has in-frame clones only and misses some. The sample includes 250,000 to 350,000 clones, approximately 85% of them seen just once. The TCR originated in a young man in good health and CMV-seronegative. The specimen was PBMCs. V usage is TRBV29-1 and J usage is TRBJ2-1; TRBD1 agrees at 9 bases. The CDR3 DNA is TGCAGCGCCCCGGGACAGGGAGGCAATGAGCAGTTCTTC. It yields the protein CSAPGQGGNEQFF.